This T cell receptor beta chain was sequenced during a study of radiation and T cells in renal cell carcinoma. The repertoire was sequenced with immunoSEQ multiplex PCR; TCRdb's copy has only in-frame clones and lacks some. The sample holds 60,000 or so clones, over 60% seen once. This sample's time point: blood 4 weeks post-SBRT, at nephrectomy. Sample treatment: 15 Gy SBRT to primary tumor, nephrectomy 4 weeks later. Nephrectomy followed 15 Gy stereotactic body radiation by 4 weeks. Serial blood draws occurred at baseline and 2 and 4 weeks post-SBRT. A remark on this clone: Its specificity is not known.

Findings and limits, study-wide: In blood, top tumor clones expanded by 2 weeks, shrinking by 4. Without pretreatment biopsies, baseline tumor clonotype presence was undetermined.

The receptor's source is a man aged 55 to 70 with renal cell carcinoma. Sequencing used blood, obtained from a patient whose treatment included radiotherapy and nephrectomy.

CDR3 nucleotide sequence: TGTGCCACCAGCCCATTGGGGGAGGGGGCCGGTCAGCCCCAGCATTTT. Its translation: CATSPLGEGAGQPQHF. The rearrangement uses TRBV15 and TRBJ1-5; 7 bases match TRBD1. Germline V gene lookup returns CDR1 LNHNV and CDR2 YYDKDF (reference sequence). CDR3 length: 16 amino acids. The V gene end was trimmed by 5 bases and the J gene end by 6 bases; junction bases not matched to a gene: 13.